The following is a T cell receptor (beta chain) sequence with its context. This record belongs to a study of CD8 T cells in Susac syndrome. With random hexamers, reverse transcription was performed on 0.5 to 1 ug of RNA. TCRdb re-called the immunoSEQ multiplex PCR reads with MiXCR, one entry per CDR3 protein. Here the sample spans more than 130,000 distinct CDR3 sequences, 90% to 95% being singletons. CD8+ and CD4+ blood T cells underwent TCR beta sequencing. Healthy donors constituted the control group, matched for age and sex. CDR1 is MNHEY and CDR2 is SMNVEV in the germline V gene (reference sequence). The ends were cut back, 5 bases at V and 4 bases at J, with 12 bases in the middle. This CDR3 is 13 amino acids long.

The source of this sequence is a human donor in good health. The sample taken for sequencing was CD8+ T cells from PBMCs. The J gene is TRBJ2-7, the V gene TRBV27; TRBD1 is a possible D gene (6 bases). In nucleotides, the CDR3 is TGTGCCAGCAGTCTCGGACAGTGGTACGAGCAGTACTTC. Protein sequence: CASSLGQWYEQYF.